Shown below are 27 T cell receptor beta chains from a single sample sequenced in a study of blood T cells in healthy people across ages. It was with a sample-barcoded 5' primer and a J-beta primer mix that a second PCR of roughly 7 to 11 cycles was run. One entry per CDR3 protein results from TCRdb running MiXCR on the 5' RACE reads. Of approximately 810,000 distinct CDR3 sequences listed, roughly 35% are singletons. The sequenced sample was blood. The source of these receptors is a man aged 18 to 29 in good health.

This clonotype was counted a few times. This chain joins TRBV20-1 and TRBJ2-6; D is unresolved. The CDR3 consists of 12 residues. Deletions cut 5 bases from V and 2 bases from J, with 4 bases between. The germline V gene has CDR1 DFQATT and CDR2 SNEGSKA (reference sequence). DNA for the CDR3: TGCAGTGCTCCACCTGGGGCCAACGTCCTGACTTTC. Protein product: CSAPPGANVLTF.

The J gene is TRBJ1-1, the V gene TRBV12-3 or TRBV12-4, with no clear D. The CDR3 is 13 amino acids. V lost 6 bases and J lost 4, with 12 bases in between. CDR3 loop: CASSQSAGTEAFF. CDR3 nucleotides: TGTGCCAGCAGCCAAAGTGCGGGCACTGAAGCTTTCTTT.

The genes are TRBV7-2 and TRBJ2-5; 8 positions match TRBD2. Germline-derived CDR1 and CDR2 are SGHTA and FQGNSA. The CDR3 covers 17 residues. With V trimmed by 1 base and J by 5 bases, 12 bases remained unmatched. CDR3 residues: CASSLDRLASGSETQYF. CDR3 sequence (DNA): TGTGCCAGCAGCTTAGATCGACTGGCTAGCGGGTCGGAGACCCAGTACTTC.

V usage is TRBV7-9 and J usage is TRBJ2-7; 13 bases agree with TRBD2. The V and J ends lost 5 bases and 0 bases, in that order; junction bases with no gene match: 16. Germline V lookup: CDR1 SEHNR, CDR2 FQNEAQ (reference sequence). This CDR3 contains 20 residues. CDR3 in amino acids: CASSGFTGTSGTPSSYEQYF. CDR3 DNA sequence: TGTGCCAGCAGCGGATTCACCGGGACTAGCGGGACGCCAAGCTCCTACGAGCAGTACTTC.

This clonotype was seen only once. A much larger clonotype is one base distant, so this may be a read error. V and J are TRBV7-8 and TRBJ2-7; maybe TRBD1 (6 bases). CDR3 length: 15 residues. Germline V CDR1 and CDR2: SGHVS, FQNEAQ. Trimming left V 8 bases short and J 2 bases short, with 19 bases between. The CDR3: CASGPTTGLTYEQYF. The CDR3 DNA follows: TGTGCCAGCGGCCCCACGACAGGCCTAACCTACGAGCAGTACTTC.

Of note for this clonotype: Just one base apart from a much larger clone, this may be a read error. The chain links TRBV20-1 to TRBJ2-5; the match to TRBD2 covers 10 bases. The junction had 24 bases not matched to a gene; V was cut back by 0 bases and J by 11 bases. In germline, CDR1 is DFQATT, CDR2 SNEGSKA (reference sequence). This CDR3 spans 19 amino acids. CDR3 residues: CSARDEASGGNHPYNEQYF. DNA of the CDR3: TGCAGTGCTAGAGATGAGGCTAGCGGGGGCAACCATCCCTACAATGAGCAGTACTTC.

This clonotype appeared many times. The rearrangement uses TRBV20-1 and TRBJ2-3, with D possibly called TRBD1 or TRBD2 (5 bases each). V was pared by 6 bases and J by 0 bases, with 16 bases between. The germline V gene encodes CDR1 DFQATT and CDR2 SNEGSKA (reference sequence). This CDR3 spans 15 amino acids. This CDR3 is CSAIGADTSTDTQYF. The CDR3 DNA reads as TGCAGTGCGATCGGAGCGGACACTAGCACAGATACGCAGTATTTT.

The CDR3 DNA sequence: TGTGCCAGCAGCTCGTTGGCGGCCAGGGGAAACATTCAGTACTTC. It specifies CASSSLAARGNIQYF. The rearrangement links TRBV7-2 to TRBJ2-4; weak D call: TRBD1 (6 bases). Germline V lookup: CDR1 SGHTA, CDR2 FQGNSA. The V and J ends lost 4 bases and 6 bases respectively, with 16 bases between them. The CDR3 has 15 residues.

This clonotype appeared a few times. This chain uses TRBV4-1 with TRBJ1-4, with D perhaps TRBD1 (6 bases). V was trimmed by 2 bases and J by 4 bases, leaving 11 bases between them. Germline CDR1 MGHRA, CDR2 YSYEKL. This CDR3 has 15 amino acids. DNA for the CDR3: TGCGCCAGCAGCCAATCGGACAGAGATAATGAAAAACTGTTTTTT. Encoded protein: CASSQSDRDNEKLFF.

The chain combines TRBV20-1 with TRBJ1-1; D is possibly TRBD1 (5 bases). V lost 4 bases and J 3 bases, leaving 21 bases between the germline ends. Germline V CDR1 and CDR2: DFQATT, SNEGSKA (reference sequence). This CDR3 region has 16 residues. CDR3 coding DNA: TGCAGTGCTACAACTCCGGGACCCCCTCCTTACACTGAAGCTTTCTTT. It codes for CSATTPGPPPYTEAFF.

This chain links TRBV2 with TRBJ2-3; D gene unclear. Germline V lookup: CDR1 SNHLY, CDR2 FYNNEI. This CDR3 spans 13 amino acids. V lost 4 bases and J 2 bases, leaving 7 bases between the germline ends. This CDR3 reads CASSAPTTDTQYF. The DNA for the CDR3 is TGTGCCAGCAGTGCACCAACCACAGATACGCAGTATTTT.

Worth noting for this clonotype: This may be a read error: a much more frequent sequence differs by one nucleotide. The chain combines TRBV6-5 with TRBJ2-5; D perhaps matches TRBD1 (6 bases). V was shortened by 0 bases and J by 11 bases, with 16 bases between the two germline ends. Germline V gene data show CDR1 as MNHEY and CDR2 as SVGAGI. This CDR3 region has 14 residues. The CDR3 nucleotides are TGTGCCAGCAGTTACTCGAAAGGGGGTTATGAGCAGTACTTC. Its translation: CASSYSKGGYEQYF.

The V gene is TRBV28, the J gene TRBJ2-4, with TRBD2 matching over 7 bases. Judging by the DNA end, TRBJ2-5 fits better; the J call may be wrong. CDR3 size: 13 residues. Germline V gene sequence: CDR1 MDHEN, CDR2 SYDVKM. CDR3 region: CASGGESGETQYF. The CDR3 DNA reads TGTGCCAGCGGGGGGGAATCCGGAGAGACCCAGTACTTC.

J is TRBJ1-6 and V is TRBV7-9; TRBD1 might be the D (5 bases). CDR1 SEHNR and CDR2 FQNEAQ come from the germline V gene (reference sequence). Trimming shortened V by 8 bases and J by 4 bases, and 12 bases separated the two germline ends. The CDR3 is made up of 14 amino acids. The CDR3 bases are TGTGCCAGCGGAAGACAGCATTATAATTCACCCCTCCACTTT. This codes for CASGRQHYNSPLHF. Full variable domain (missing parts from reference TRBV7-9 and TRBJ1-6): DTGVSQNPRHKITKRGQNVTFRCDPISEHNRLYWYRQTLGQGPEFLTYFQNEAQLEKSRLLSDRFSAERPKGSFSTLEIQRTEQGDSAMYLCASGRQHYNSPLHFGNGTRLTVT.

About this clonotype itself: The CDR3 does not close with the conserved phenylalanine or tryptophan, likely indicating a read error. The rearrangement links TRBV5-1 to TRBJ2-1; weak D call: TRBD1 (5 bases). Matching the DNA end better, TRBJ2-7 makes the J call doubtful. Germline V CDR1 and CDR2: SGHRS, YFSETQ. The CDR3 consists of 14 residues. The CDR3 is CASSLSPGANEQYI. CDR3 nucleotide sequence: TGCGCCAGCAGCTTGAGCCCTGGGGCCAATGAGCAGTACATC.

A few counts support this clonotype. This sequence may be a read error, since a much larger clone differs from it by one base. The V gene is TRBV28, the J gene TRBJ1-2; TRBD1 might be the D (5 bases). The CDR3 covers 15 residues. V shed 7 bases and J shed 2 bases, with 17 bases lying between them. Germline loops: CDR1 MDHEN, CDR2 SYDVKM. The CDR3 DNA is TGTGCCAGCATCCCCGGGGGGGACTCAAACTATGGCTACACCTTC. Translated: CASIPGGDSNYGYTF.

This rearrangement joins TRBV30 to TRBJ2-7; D may be TRBD1 or TRBD2 (6 bases each). CDR3 length: 11 amino acids. V lost 3 bases and J lost 10, with 13 bases in between. The germline V gene has CDR1 GTSNPN and CDR2 SVGIG (reference sequence). CDR3 region: CAWSAGGPQYF. The CDR3 DNA reads as TGTGCCTGGAGCGCCGGGGGCCCCCAGTACTTC. Using reference TRBV30 and TRBJ2-7 for the parts outside the CDR3, the full variable domain is SQTIHQWPATLVQPVGSPLSLECTVEGTSNPNLYWYRQAAGRGLQLLFYSVGIGQISSEVPQNLSASRPQDRQFILSSKKLLLSDSGFYLCAWSAGGPQYFGPGTRLTVT.

This clonotype was counted between two and nine times. CDR3 nucleotides: TGTGCCAGCAGCTCCAACGTAATCTACGAGCAGTACTTC. This gives the protein CASSSNVIYEQYF. The gene calls are TRBV11-2 and TRBJ2-7; D gene uncertain. The V end lost 4 bases, the J end lost 3 bases, and 10 bases lay between the germline ends. Germline V gene sequence: CDR1 SGHAT, CDR2 FQNNGV. This CDR3 spans 13 amino acids.

J is TRBJ2-3 and V is TRBV7-2; D is ambiguous. CDR3 length equals 15 residues. V was cut by 6 bases and J by 0 bases, with 13 bases left in between. Germline CDR1 and CDR2: SGHTA and FQGNSA. CDR3 amino acids: CASRSQASSTDTQYF. In nucleotides, the CDR3 is TGTGCCAGCAGGAGCCAGGCGTCTAGCACAGATACGCAGTATTTT. Looking up the rest from reference TRBV7-2 and TRBJ2-3 gives the full variable domain: GAGVSQSPSNKVTEKGKDVELRCDPISGHTALYWYRQSLGQGLEFLIYFQGNSAPDKSGLPSDRFSAERTGGSVSTLTIQRTQQEDSAVYLCASRSQASSTDTQYFGPGTRLTVL.

This chain uses TRBV15 with TRBJ1-5; D is unclear. Germline V gives CDR1 LNHNV, CDR2 YYDKDF (reference sequence). The CDR3 spans 16 residues. Deletions cut 4 bases from V and 2 bases from J, with 15 bases between. CDR3 coding DNA: TGTGCCACCAGCATCCCCGGCCCCAGCCGCAATCAGCCCCAGCATTTT. Translated: CATSIPGPSRNQPQHF.

The chain recombines TRBV12-3 or TRBV12-4 with TRBJ1-1; 10 nucleotides line up with TRBD1. This CDR3 is 15 amino acids long. The V segment lost 5 bases and the J segment 1 base; nucleotides outside the gene matches: 4. For the CDR3, the DNA is TGTGCCAGCAGTCCCGGGGACAGGGGGAACACTGAAGCTTTCTTT. It codes for CASSPGDRGNTEAFF.

As concerns this clonotype: A much larger clone differs by one base, so this may be a read error. This chain joins TRBV6-4 and TRBJ1-2; no definite D call. V lost 7 bases and J 2 bases, leaving 11 bases between the germline ends. Germline loops: CDR1 MRHNA, CDR2 SNTAGT. This CDR3 has 13 amino acids. CDR3 coding DNA: TGTGCCAGCAATGAGGGCAGCAACTATGGCTACACCTTC. Translating it yields CASNEGSNYGYTF.

This clonotype came up many times. The chain recombines TRBV4-3 with TRBJ1-2; possible D gene TRBD1, 5 bases. This CDR3 region has 15 residues. Germline CDR1 reads LGHNA; CDR2 reads YSLEER. V was clipped by 0 bases and J by 4 bases, with 12 bases between them. The CDR3 bases are TGCGCCAGCAGCCAAGATGAGGGGCGGGCCTATGGCTACACCTTC. It translates to CASSQDEGRAYGYTF.

The rearrangement uses TRBV25-1 and TRBJ1-2; D unclear. CDR1 is MGHDK, CDR2 SYGVNS, per germline. The CDR3 spans 13 residues. The V gene lost 6 bases and the J gene lost 4 bases, with 12 bases spanning the gap. The DNA of the CDR3 is TGTGCCAGCAGGGGGTGGGGTTCCTATGGCTACACCTTC. Protein product: CASRGWGSYGYTF.

The chain uses TRBV4-3 and TRBJ2-2; D gene ambiguous. This CDR3 region has 14 residues. CDR1 LGHNA and CDR2 YSLEER come from the germline V gene. Trimming pared 0 bases from V and 5 bases from J, leaving 7 bases between. CDR3 DNA sequence: TGCGCCAGCAGCCAAGATTTCGGGACCGGGGAGCTGTTTTTT. Its protein product is CASSQDFGTGELFF.

The genes are TRBV14 and TRBJ2-1; possibly TRBD2 for D (5 bases). In germline, CDR1 is SGHDN, CDR2 FVKESK. The CDR3 has 20 residues. Deletions cut 8 bases from V and 5 bases from J, with 34 bases between. The CDR3 spells CASPHGEWGAWKVLDNEQFF. The CDR3 nucleotides are TGTGCCAGCCCGCACGGAGAGTGGGGAGCGTGGAAGGTCCTCGACAATGAGCAGTTCTTC.

The chain uses TRBV3-1 and TRBJ2-3; D is ambiguous. The CDR3 totals 16 residues. The V end was cut by 0 bases, the J end by 0 bases, with 10 bases between. In germline, CDR1 is LGHDT, CDR2 YNNKEL (reference sequence). CDR3 DNA: TGTGCCAGCAGCCAAGACCAGGAATCGAGCACAGATACGCAGTATTTT. Its protein product is CASSQDQESSTDTQYF.